This T cell receptor (beta chain) originates from a study of long-term antiretroviral therapy in people with HIV. Whole-study findings and limits: Across all time points, the repertoire was dominated by clones that expanded before ART. An increase in diversity followed ART, yet levels stayed below transplant donor controls. All blood samples came from the years 2004 to 2017, possibly under older ART regimens.

The CDR3 extends over 15 amino acids. Germline V gene sequence: CDR1 MDHEN, CDR2 SYDVKM. The V gene lost 2 bases and the J gene lost 4 bases, with 14 bases spanning the gap. Survey-level immunoSEQ v3.0 assays were run. Some clones are missing from TCRdb's copy, which holds only in-frame ones; the method was immunoSEQ multiplex PCR. The sample holds about 26,000 clones, about 85% seen once. Turning to this clone: Its antigen remains unidentified.

There were about 0.95-10 million cryopreserved PBMC in the samples before DNA extraction. This chain uses TRBV28 with TRBJ1-2; tentative D call: TRBD1 (5 bases). The material was unsorted PBMCs, obtained roughly 2.7 years after starting antiretroviral therapy. This clonotype originated in a man in his forties or fifties with HIV. CDR3 sequence: CASSLPIGGGYGYTF. Written as DNA, the CDR3 is TGTGCCAGCAGTTTACCAATCGGGGGGGGCTATGGCTACACCTTC.